The T cell receptor beta chain under discussion was sequenced for a study of CD8+CD57+ T cells in acquired aplastic anemia. Genomic DNA, serving as template, underwent TCR beta VDJ and CDR3 profiling. In TCRdb, the reads were re-called with MiXCR into one record per CDR3 protein. The table shows some 240,000 distinct CDR3 sequences, with 30% to 35% occurring only once. The germline V and J ends were trimmed by 6 bases and 4 bases, with 16 bases remaining between them. The CDR3 is 16 residues long. The sequenced material came from sorted CD4+, CD8+, or CD8+CD57+ T cells (not recorded which) from PBMCs. The chain combines TRBV12-3 or TRBV12-4 with TRBJ2-6; D is unresolved. The sequence derives from a human donor in good health, serving as a control. The CDR3 here is CASSRTPRSGANVLTF. CDR3 bases: TGTGCCAGCAGCAGAACCCCGCGGTCGGGGGCCAACGTCCTGACTTTC.